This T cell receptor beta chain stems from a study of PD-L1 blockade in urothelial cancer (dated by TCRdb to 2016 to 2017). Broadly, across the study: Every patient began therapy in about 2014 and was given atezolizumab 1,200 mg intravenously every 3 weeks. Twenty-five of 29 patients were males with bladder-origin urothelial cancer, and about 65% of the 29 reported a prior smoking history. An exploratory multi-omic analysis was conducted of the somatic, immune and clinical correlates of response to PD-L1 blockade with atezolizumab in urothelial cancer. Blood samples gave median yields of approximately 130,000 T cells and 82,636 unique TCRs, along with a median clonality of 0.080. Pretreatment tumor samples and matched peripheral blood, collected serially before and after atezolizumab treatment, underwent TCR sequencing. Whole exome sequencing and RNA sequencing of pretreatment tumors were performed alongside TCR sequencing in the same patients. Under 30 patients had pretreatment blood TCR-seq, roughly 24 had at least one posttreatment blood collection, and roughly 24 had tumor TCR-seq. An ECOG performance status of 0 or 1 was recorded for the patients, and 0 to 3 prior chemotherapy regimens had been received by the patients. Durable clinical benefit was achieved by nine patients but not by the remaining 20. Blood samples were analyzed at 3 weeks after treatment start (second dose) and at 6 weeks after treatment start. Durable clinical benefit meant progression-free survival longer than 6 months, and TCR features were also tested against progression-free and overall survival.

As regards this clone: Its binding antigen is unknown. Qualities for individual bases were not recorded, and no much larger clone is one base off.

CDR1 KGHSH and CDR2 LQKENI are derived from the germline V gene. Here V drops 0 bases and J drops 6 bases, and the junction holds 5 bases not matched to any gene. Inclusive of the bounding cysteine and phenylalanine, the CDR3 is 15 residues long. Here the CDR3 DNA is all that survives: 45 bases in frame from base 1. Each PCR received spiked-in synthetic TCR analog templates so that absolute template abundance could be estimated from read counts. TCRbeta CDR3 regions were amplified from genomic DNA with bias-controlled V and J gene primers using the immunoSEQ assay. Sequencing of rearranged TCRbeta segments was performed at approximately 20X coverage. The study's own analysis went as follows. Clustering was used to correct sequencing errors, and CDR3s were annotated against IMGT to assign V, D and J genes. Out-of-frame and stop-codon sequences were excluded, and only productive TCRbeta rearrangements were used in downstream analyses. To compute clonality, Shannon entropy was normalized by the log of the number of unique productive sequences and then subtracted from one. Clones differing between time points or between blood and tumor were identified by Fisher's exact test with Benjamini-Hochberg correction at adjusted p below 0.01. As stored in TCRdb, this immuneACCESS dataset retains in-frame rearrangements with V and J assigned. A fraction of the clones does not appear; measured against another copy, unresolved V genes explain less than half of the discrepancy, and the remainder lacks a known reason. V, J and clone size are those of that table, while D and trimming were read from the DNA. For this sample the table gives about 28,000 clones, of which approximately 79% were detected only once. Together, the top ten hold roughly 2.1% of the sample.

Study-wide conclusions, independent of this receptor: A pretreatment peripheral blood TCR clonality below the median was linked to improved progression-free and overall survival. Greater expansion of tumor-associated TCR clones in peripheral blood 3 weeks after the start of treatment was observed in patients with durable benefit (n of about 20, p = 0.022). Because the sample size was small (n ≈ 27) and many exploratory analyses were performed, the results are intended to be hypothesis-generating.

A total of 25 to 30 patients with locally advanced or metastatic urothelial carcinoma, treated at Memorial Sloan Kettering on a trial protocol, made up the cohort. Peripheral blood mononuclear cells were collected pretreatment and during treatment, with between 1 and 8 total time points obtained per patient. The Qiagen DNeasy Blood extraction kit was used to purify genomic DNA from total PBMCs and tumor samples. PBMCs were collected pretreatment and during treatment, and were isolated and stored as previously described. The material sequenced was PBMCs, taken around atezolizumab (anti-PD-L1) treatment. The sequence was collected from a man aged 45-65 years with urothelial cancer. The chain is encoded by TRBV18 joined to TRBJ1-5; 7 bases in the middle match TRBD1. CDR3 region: CASSPPQGGGQPQHF. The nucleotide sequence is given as TGTGCCAGCTCACCACCCCAGGGGGGCGGTCAGCCCCAGCATTTT.